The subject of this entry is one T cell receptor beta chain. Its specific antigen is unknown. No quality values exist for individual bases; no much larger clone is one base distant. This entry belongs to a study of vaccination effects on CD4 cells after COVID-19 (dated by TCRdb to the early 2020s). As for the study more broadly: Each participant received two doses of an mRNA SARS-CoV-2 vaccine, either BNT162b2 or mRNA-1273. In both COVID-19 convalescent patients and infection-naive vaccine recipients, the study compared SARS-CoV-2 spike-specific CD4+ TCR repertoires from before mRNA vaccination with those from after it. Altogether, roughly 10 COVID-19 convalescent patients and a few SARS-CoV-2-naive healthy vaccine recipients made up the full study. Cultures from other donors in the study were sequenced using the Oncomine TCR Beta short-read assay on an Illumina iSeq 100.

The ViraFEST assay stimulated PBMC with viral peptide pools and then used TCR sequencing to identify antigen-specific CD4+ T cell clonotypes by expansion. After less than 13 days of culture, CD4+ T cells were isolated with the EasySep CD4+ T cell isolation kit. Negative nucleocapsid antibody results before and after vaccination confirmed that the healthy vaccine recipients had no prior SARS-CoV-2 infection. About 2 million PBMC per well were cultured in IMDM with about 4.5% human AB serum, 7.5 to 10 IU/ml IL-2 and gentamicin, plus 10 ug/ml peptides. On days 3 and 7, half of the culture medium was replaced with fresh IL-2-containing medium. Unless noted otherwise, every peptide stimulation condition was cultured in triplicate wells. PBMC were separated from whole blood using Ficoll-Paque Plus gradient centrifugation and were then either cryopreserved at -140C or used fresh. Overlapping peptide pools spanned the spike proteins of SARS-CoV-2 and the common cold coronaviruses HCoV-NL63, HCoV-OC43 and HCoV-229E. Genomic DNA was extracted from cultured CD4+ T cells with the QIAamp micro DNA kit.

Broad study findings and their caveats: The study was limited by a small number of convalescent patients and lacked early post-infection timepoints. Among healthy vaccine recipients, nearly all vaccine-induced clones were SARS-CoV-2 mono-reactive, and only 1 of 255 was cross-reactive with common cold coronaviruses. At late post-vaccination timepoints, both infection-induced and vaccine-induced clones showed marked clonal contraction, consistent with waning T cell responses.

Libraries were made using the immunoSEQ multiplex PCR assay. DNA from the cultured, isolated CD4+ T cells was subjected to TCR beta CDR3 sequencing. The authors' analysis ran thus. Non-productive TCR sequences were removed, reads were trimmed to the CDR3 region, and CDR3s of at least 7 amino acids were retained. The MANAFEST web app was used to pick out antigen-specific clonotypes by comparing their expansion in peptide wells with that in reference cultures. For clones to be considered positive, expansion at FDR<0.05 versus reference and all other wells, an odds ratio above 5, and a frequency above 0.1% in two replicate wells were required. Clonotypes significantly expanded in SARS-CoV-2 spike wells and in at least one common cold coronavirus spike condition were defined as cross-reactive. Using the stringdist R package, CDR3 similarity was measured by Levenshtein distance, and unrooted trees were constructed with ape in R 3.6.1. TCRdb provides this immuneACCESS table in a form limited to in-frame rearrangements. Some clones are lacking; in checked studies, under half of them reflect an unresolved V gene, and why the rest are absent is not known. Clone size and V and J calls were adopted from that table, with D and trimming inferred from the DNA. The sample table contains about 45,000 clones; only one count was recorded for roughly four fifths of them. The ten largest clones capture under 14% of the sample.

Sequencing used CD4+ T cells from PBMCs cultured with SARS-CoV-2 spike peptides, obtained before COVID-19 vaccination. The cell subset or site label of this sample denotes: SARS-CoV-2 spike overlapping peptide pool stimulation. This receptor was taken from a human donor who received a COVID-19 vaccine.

For the CDR3, the sequence is CASSSGLAGVGIQYF. In nucleotide form, the sequence is TGTGCCAGCAGTTCGGGACTAGCGGGGGTTGGCATTCAGTACTTC. Here the chain combines TRBV5-6 and TRBJ2-4; 14 junctional bases match TRBD2. Unmatched junction bases come to 7, with V trimmed by 5 bases and J by 9 bases. From the cysteine up to the phenylalanine, the CDR3 has a length of 15 residues. Only CDR3 DNA is held: 45 bases, read in frame from base 1. The germline V gene encodes CDR1 SGHDT and CDR2 YYEEEE.